These T cell receptor beta chains were read from a single sample in a study of CD8 T cells in ankylosing spondylitis. TCRdb passed the 5' RACE reads through MiXCR, listing each CDR3 protein once. The table lists under 400,000 distinct CDR3 sequences, approximately 10% of them singletons. The sample was blood, either unsorted or a sorted T cell fraction (not recorded which). Receptors originate from a female donor with ankylosing spondylitis or in good health (not recorded which). Both conserved end residues are part of each CDR3. D genes are given only for firm matches. A clone size is listed for some rows: how often the clone was seen (once, few, many), or a class if it is expanded.

>NA|16|TRBD2|TRBJ2-5|TRBV19
TGTGCCAGTAGTCCAGGACTAGCTCCGCCGGGAGAGACCCAGTACTTC
CASSPGLAPPGETQYF
>many|13|NA|TRBJ1-1|TRBV27
TGTGCCAGCAGTTACGAAGGTCGCACTGAAGCTTTCTTT
CASSYEGRTEAFF
>many|14|TRBD1|TRBJ1-2|TRBV10-3
TGTGCCATCAGTGAGTCAGGGGGCTTAGAAGGCTACACCTTC
CAISESGGLEGYTF
>few|21|TRBD1|TRBJ2-3|TRBV3-1
TGTGCCAGCAGCCAAGTCACCGGGACAGCTATTCCTACCTCGAGCACAGATACGCAGTATTTT
CASSQVTGTAIPTSSTDTQYF
>NA|15|NA|TRBJ1-2|TRBV7-6
TGTGCCAGCAGCTTAGGGACCGACAACTTCTATGGCTACACCTTC
CASSLGTDNFYGYTF
>many|15|TRBD1|TRBJ2-7|TRBV5-1
TGCGCCAGCTCTCTAGAGGGACAGGGTTTCTACGAGCAGTACTTC
CASSLEGQGFYEQYF
>NA|18|TRBD2|TRBJ2-1|TRBV4-2
TGTGCCAGCAGCCAAGACCCTTCGACTAGCGGGACAAGCAATGAGCAGTTCTTC
CASSQDPSTSGTSNEQFF
>many|13|NA|TRBJ2-7|TRBV5-1
TGCGCCAGCAGCCTGGAGCCCCACTACGAGCAGTACTTC
CASSLEPHYEQYF
>many|17|NA|TRBJ2-1|TRBV9
TGTGCCAGCAGCGCACGGAGGGGGGAAGTCTTAGGCAATGAGCAGTTCTTC
CASSARRGEVLGNEQFF
>many|17|TRBD2|TRBJ2-1|TRBV5-6
TGTGCCAGCAGCTCCCCGCGTGGCGGGAGTTCCTACAATGAGCAGTTCTTC
CASSSPRGGSSYNEQFF
>NA|15|NA|TRBJ1-1|TRBV3-1
TGTGCCAGCAGCCAATTTGCCTCGAGCAACACTGAAGCTTTCTTT
CASSQFASSNTEAFF
>NA|14|NA|TRBJ1-4|TRBV11-2
TGTGCCAGCAGCTTAGGGGCCGTTCGTGAAAAACTGTTTTTT
CASSLGAVREKLFF
>many|14|NA|TRBJ2-5|TRBV5-1
TGCGCCAGCAGCCGTATGAGTGGGAAAGAGACCCAGTACTTC
CASSRMSGKETQYF
>many|16|NA|TRBJ2-2|TRBV5-4
TGTGCCAGCAGCAAAGGAGACTCAGGCATCATCGGGGAGCTGTTTTTT
CASSKGDSGIIGELFF
>many|17|TRBD1|TRBJ2-5|TRBV6-2/TRBV6-3
TGTGCCAGCAGCCCAGAACACCGACAGGGGAAAAGGGAGACCCAGTACTTC
CASSPEHRQGKRETQYF
>NA|16|TRBD2|TRBJ2-1|TRBV29-1
TGCAGCGTTGTCGGCGGGAGTGGGGGGTCCTACAATGAGCAGTTCTTC
CSVVGGSGGSYNEQFF